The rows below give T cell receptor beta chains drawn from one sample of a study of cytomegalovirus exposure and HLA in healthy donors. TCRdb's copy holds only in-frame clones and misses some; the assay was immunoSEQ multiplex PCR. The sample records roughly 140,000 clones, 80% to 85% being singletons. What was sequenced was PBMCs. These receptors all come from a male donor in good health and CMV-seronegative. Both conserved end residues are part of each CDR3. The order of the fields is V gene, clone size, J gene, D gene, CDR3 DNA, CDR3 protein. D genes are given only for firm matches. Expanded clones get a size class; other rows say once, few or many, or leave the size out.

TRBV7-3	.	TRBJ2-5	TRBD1	TGTGCCAGCAGCCCAACGGGACAGGCGGAGACCCAGTACTTC	CASSPTGQAETQYF
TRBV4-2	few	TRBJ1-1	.	TGTGCCAGCAGCCAAGATAGCGTAAGCACGAACACTGAAGCTTTCTTT	CASSQDSVSTNTEAFF
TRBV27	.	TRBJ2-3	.	TGTGCCAGCAGTCTTGAAGGGGGCACAGATACGCAGTATTTT	CASSLEGGTDTQYF
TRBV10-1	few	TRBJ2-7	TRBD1	TGCGCCAGCAGCCGGGACAGGGACTACGAGCAGTACTTC	CASSRDRDYEQYF
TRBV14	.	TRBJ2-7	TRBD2	TGTGCCAGCAGCCATGAGAGCGGGAGAATCTACGAGCAGTACTTC	CASSHESGRIYEQYF
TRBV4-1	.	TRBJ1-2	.	TGCGCCAGCAGCCCGGGCCCAAGGCGGGATGGCTACACCTTC	CASSPGPRRDGYTF
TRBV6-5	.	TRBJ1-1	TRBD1	TGTGCCAGCAGTATTCGACAGGGGAGTCCCACTGAAGCTTTCTTT	CASSIRQGSPTEAFF
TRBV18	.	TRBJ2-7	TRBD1	TGTGCCAGCTCACCTTCGGCAGGGGGTAGTAACGAGCAGTACTTC	CASSPSAGGSNEQYF
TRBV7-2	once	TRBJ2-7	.	TGTGCCAGCAGCTTAGACAAATACGAGCAGTACTTC	CASSLDKYEQYF
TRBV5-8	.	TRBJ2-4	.	TGTGCCAGCAGCTTTTTGACTAGGTTCACTTCTCTAGCCAAAAACATTCAGTACTTC	CASSFLTRFTSLAKNIQYF
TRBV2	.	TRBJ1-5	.	TGTGCCAGCAGGGGAGACGTCCGTACGCCCCAGCATTTT	CASRGDVRTPQHF
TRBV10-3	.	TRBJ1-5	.	TGTGCCATCAGTGAGTCGGGGGGTAGCAATCAGCCCCAGCATTTT	CAISESGGSNQPQHF
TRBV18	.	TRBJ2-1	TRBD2	TGTGCCAGCTCACCACCTAGCGGGAGGGCCAATGAGCAGTTCTTC	CASSPPSGRANEQFF
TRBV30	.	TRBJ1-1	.	TGTGCCTGGAGTGTTTGGTCCAGTTTTAACACTGAAGCTTTCTTT	CAWSVWSSFNTEAFF